This record covers a single T cell receptor (beta chain). As yet, its antigen is unknown. These data originate in a study of OX40 agonist ivuxolimab in advanced cancers. For the study at large: Cohort: 65% to 90% men, mean age approximately 66, aged roughly 20 to 79.

The protocol was immunoSEQ multiplex PCR, while the TCRdb copy is restricted to in-frame clones and leaves out a portion. The repertoire has 40,000 to 50,000 clones, roughly 85% of them found once; the top ten carry roughly 54%. CDR1 LNHDA and CDR2 SQIVND come from the germline V gene (reference sequence). Between the trimmed V and J ends, which lost 4 bases and 5 bases, there was a span of 18 bases. CDR3 size: 16 residues. At cycle 4 day 1, cycle 7 day 1, and baseline, blood was sampled. Whole-study results and caveats: The study observed clonal expansion of CD4+ and CD8+ blood T cells by week 6 at 0.1 to 3.0 mg/kg. CD8+ T cells averaged more expanded clones than CD4+.

The TCR comes from an adult with an advanced solid tumor such as melanoma, head and neck, liver or kidney cancer. The sequences come from CD4+ or CD8+ T cells sorted from blood, collected in a trial of the OX40 agonist ivuxolimab. The gene calls are TRBV19 and TRBJ2-1; D is perhaps TRBD1 (6 bases). CDR3 residues: CASSNPRDNPHNEQFF. In nucleotides, the CDR3 is TGTGCCAGTAGTAACCCCCGGGACAACCCCCACAATGAGCAGTTCTTC.